Below, 3 T cell receptor beta chains from the same sample are listed, as sequenced in a study of CD8+CD57+ T cells in acquired aplastic anemia. TCR beta VDJ and CDR3 were profiled, and genomic DNA was the template. Using its own MiXCR run on the reads, TCRdb lists one record per CDR3 protein. The sample lists some 180,000 distinct CDR3 sequences, roughly 65% occurring once. CD8+CD57+ cell expansion had been shown by flow cytometry in patients chosen for sequencing. The sample comprised sorted CD4+, CD8+, or CD8+CD57+ T cells (not recorded which) from PBMCs. The receptors shown here come from a human donor with aplastic anemia.

This clonotype was observed many times. This rearrangement joins TRBV27 to TRBJ1-1; D gene ambiguous. The CDR3 covers 13 residues. Germline V gene data show CDR1 as MNHEY and CDR2 as SMNVEV (reference sequence). Trimming shortened V by 3 bases and J by 1 base, and 6 bases separated the two germline ends. CDR3 amino acids: CASSFQRNTEAFF. The CDR3 bases are TGTGCCAGCAGTTTCCAACGGAACACTGAAGCTTTCTTT.

The table lists this clonotype with many counts. The rearrangement links TRBV7-9 to TRBJ2-7, with a weak D call TRBD1 (5 bases). Germline CDR1 is SEHNR and CDR2 is FQNEAQ (reference sequence). This CDR3 contains 13 residues. Trimming removed 6 bases from V and 3 bases from J, with 12 bases in between. The CDR3 protein is CASSPGHLYEQYF. CDR3 nucleotides: TGTGCCAGCAGTCCCGGACACCTCTACGAGCAGTACTTC. Complete variable domain (other parts from reference TRBV7-9 and TRBJ2-7): DTGVSQNPRHKITKRGQNVTFRCDPISEHNRLYWYRQTLGQGPEFLTYFQNEAQLEKSRLLSDRFSAERPKGSFSTLEIQRTEQGDSAMYLCASSPGHLYEQYFGPGTRLTVT.

The J gene is TRBJ2-3, the V gene TRBV29-1; tentatively, D is TRBD1 (6 bases). V lost 7 bases and J lost 2, with 13 bases in between. The germline gives CDR1 SQVTM, CDR2 ANQGSEA. The CDR3 has 13 amino acids. The CDR3 DNA is TGCAGCGGGGACACCAAAGACACAGATACGCAGTATTTT. Translated, it gives CSGDTKDTDTQYF.